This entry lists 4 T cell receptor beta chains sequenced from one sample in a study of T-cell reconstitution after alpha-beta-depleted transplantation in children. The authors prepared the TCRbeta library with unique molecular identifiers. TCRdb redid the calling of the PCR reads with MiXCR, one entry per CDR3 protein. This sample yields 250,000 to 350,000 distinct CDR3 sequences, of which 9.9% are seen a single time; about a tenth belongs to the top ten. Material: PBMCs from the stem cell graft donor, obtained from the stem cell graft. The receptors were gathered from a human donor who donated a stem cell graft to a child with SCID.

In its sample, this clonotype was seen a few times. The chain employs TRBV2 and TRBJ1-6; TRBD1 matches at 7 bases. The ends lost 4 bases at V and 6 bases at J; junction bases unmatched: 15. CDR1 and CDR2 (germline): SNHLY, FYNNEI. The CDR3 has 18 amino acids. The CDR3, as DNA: TGTGCCAGCAGTGTTCAGATCCCGGGACAGTCAACTAATTCACCCCTCCACTTT. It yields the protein CASSVQIPGQSTNSPLHF.

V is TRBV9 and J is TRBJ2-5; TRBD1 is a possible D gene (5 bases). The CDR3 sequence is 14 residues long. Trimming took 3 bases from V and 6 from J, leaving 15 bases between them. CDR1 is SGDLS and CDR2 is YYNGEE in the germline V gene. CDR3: CASSATDSHKTQYF. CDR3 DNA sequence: TGTGCCAGCAGCGCAACCGACAGTCATAAGACCCAGTACTTC. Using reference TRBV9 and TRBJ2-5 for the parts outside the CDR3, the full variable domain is DSGVTQTPKHLITATGQRVTLRCSPRSGDLSVYWYQQSLDQGLQFLIQYYNGEERAKGNILERFSAQQFPDLHSELNLSSLELGDSALYFCASSATDSHKTQYFGPGTRLLVL.

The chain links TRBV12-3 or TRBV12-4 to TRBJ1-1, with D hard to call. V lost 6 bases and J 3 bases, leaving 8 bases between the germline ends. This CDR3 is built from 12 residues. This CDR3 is CASSQDDTEAFF. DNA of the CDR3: TGTGCCAGCAGCCAGGACGACACTGAAGCTTTCTTT.

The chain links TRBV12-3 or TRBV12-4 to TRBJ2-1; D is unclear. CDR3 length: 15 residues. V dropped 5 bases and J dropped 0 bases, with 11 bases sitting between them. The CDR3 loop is CASSASRSSYNEQFF. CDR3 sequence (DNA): TGTGCCAGCAGTGCGAGCCGAAGCTCCTACAATGAGCAGTTCTTC.